The rows below give T cell receptor beta chains drawn from one sample of a study of T cells in Graves' hyperthyroidism and ophthalmopathy. MiXCR was run by TCRdb on the multiplex PCR reads, yielding one entry per CDR3 protein. Of around 210,000 distinct CDR3 sequences detected, 17% appear once; the ten largest clones hold approximately 56%. Material: blood. The receptor source for this set is a woman aged 45-60 years with Graves' hyperthyroidism. CDR3s include the opening cysteine and the closing phenylalanine or tryptophan. A D gene is named only where the DNA matches it firmly. Expanded clones are given a class, and other clones once, few, many or no size at all.

clone size	V gene	D gene	J gene	CDR3 DNA	CDR3 protein
-	TRBV30	-	TRBJ1-6	TGTGCCTGGATTACAGGGATACTATTGAATTCACCCCTCCACTTT	CAWITGILLNSPLHF
many	TRBV20-1	-	TRBJ1-2	TGCAGTGCCTTGGGACAAGTCTATGGCTACACCTTC	CSALGQVYGYTF
-	TRBV5-1	TRBD1	TRBJ1-5	TGCGCCAGCAGCTTGGGGACAGGGGGAGGTCAGCCCCAGCATTTT	CASSLGTGGGQPQHF
-	TRBV6-5	-	TRBJ2-3	TGTGCCAGCAGTTACGCGGGACTCCGCACAGATACGCAGTATTTT	CASSYAGLRTDTQYF
-	TRBV20-1	-	TRBJ1-4	TGCAGTGCCTGGAAGGGCGGGTCTAATGAAAAACTGTTTTTT	CSAWKGGSNEKLFF
few	TRBV20-1	TRBD1	TRBJ2-3	TGCAGTGCAAGAGGGGACAGGGGTTACCCAGATACGCAGTATTTT	CSARGDRGYPDTQYF
few	TRBV29-1	-	TRBJ2-1	TGCAGCGTTGCAGGGCTCGGCTACAATGAGCAGTTCTTC	CSVAGLGYNEQFF
few	TRBV4-2	-	TRBJ1-5	TGTGCCAGCAGCGAACAACGGGGGGCAGGTCAGCCCCAGCATTTT	CASSEQRGAGQPQHF
-	TRBV28	-	TRBJ2-7	TGTGCCAGCAGTTGGGACCGATCCTACGAGCAGTACTTC	CASSWDRSYEQYF
many	TRBV20-1	TRBD1	TRBJ2-5	TGCAGTGCTAGACGGACAGGGGGCTTGGAGACCCAGTACTTC	CSARRTGGLETQYF
many	TRBV11-2	-	TRBJ1-1	TGTGCCAGCAGCTTAGCGGGGGCCAGAAACCCTGAAGCTTTCTTT	CASSLAGARNPEAFF
few	TRBV5-1	-	TRBJ2-7	TGCGCCAGCAGATGGACGGAACTTTCATACGAGCAGTACTTC	CASRWTELSYEQYF
many	TRBV27	TRBD2	TRBJ2-7	TGTGCCAGCAGTCCTCAAGGGACTAGCGGGACCTACGAGCAGTACTTC	CASSPQGTSGTYEQYF
-	TRBV30	-	TRBJ2-7	TGTGCCTGGAAGTTGGGGACGGTAACCTACGAGCAGTACTTC	CAWKLGTVTYEQYF
many	TRBV2	-	TRBJ2-3	TGTGCCAGCAGTTCCTCCTCGGATACGCAGTATTTT	CASSSSSDTQYF
many	TRBV6-1	-	TRBJ1-3	TGTGCCAGCAGCCGACAGAGCATCGGAAACACCATATATTTT	CASSRQSIGNTIYF
many	TRBV11-2	TRBD1	TRBJ1-2	TGTGCCAGCAGCGTTAAACAGGGGTATGGCTACACCTTC	CASSVKQGYGYTF
many	TRBV5-6	-	TRBJ1-1	TGTGCCAGCAGCTCAGTTCGGCGGCACGGTCGGAACACTGAAGCTTTCTTT	CASSSVRRHGRNTEAFF
-	TRBV4-1	-	TRBJ1-2	TGCGCCAGCAGCCAAGCCGCCCAAGCTAACTATGGCTACACCTTC	CASSQAAQANYGYTF
many	TRBV6-1	-	TRBJ2-7	TGTGCCAGCAGTGTCGAGGATCTCCCTAGCGAGCAGTACTTC	CASSVEDLPSEQYF
many	TRBV6-2/TRBV6-3	TRBD2	TRBJ2-3	TGTGCCAGCAGTTACTCGACTAGCGGGGCAGATACGCAGTATTTT	CASSYSTSGADTQYF
many	TRBV29-1	-	TRBJ1-3	TGCAGCGTTTCGGGAGCTGGAAACACCATATATTTT	CSVSGAGNTIYF
many	TRBV27	-	TRBJ2-1	TGTGCCAGCAGAATAGACATTTTGTCCTACAATGAGCAGTTCTTC	CASRIDILSYNEQFF
-	TRBV9	-	TRBJ2-1	TGTGCCAGCAGCCCGAGGACAGCCGAAACGACGTACAATGAGCAGTTCTTC	CASSPRTAETTYNEQFF
-	TRBV7-8	-	TRBJ2-7	TGTGCCAGCAGCTTTGTTACGAGGGGCTACGAGCAGTACTTC	CASSFVTRGYEQYF
-	TRBV19	-	TRBJ2-1	TGTGCCAGTAGTATAAGGACGGCGGGGTACAATGAGCAGTTCTTC	CASSIRTAGYNEQFF
few	TRBV10-2	-	TRBJ2-3	TGCGCCAGCACCAACCGGGGGGATACGCAGTATTTT	CASTNRGDTQYF
few	TRBV6-1	-	TRBJ2-7	TGTGCCGCCGCCGGGACACTTAATTCCTACGAGCAGTACTTC	CAAAGTLNSYEQYF
many	TRBV7-2	TRBD2	TRBJ2-1	TGTGCCAGCAGCCAGTATGGGACTAGCGGGGTCAATGAGCAGTTCTTC	CASSQYGTSGVNEQFF
-	TRBV20-1	-	TRBJ2-1	TGCAGCCCCCGGGACAACAATGAGCAGTTCTTC	CSPRDNNEQFF
many	TRBV7-9	TRBD2	TRBJ2-7	TGTGCCAGCAGCTTAGTGACTAGCGGGACCTACGAGCAGTACTTC	CASSLVTSGTYEQYF
-	TRBV6-5	-	TRBJ2-1	TGTGCCAGCAGTTACGCTCGGGGGACACCCTACAATGAGCAGTTCTTC	CASSYARGTPYNEQFF
many	TRBV9	TRBD1	TRBJ2-7	TGTGCCAGCAGCGTCGGGACAGGTCCGGCAGGTTACGAGCAGTACTTC	CASSVGTGPAGYEQYF
many	TRBV27	-	TRBJ1-6	TGTGCCAGCAGTCCCCGGGAGAGCAATTCACCCCTCCACTTT	CASSPRESNSPLHF
-	TRBV7-9	TRBD2	TRBJ2-5	TGTGCCAGCAGCTCAACCTCGGGACTAGGGGGCCAAGAGACCCAGTACTTC	CASSSTSGLGGQETQYF
few	TRBV12-3/TRBV12-4	TRBD1	TRBJ2-7	TGTGCCAGCAGGCCCGCTGACAGGGTCTTCCGCGAGCAGTACTTC	CASRPADRVFREQYF
many	TRBV30	-	TRBJ1-1	TGTGCCTGGAGGAAGACGGTGGGAATCACTGAAGCTTTCTTT	CAWRKTVGITEAFF
many	TRBV18	-	TRBJ2-7	TGTGCCAGCTCAAAAGCAGGGACCCACGAGCAGTACTTC	CASSKAGTHEQYF
-	TRBV2	-	TRBJ2-7	TGTGCCAGCAGTGGCCCCCTACGGGGGCAGTACTTC	CASSGPLRGQYF
-	TRBV27	-	TRBJ1-1	TGTGCCAGCTGCAGTGACAGGCTGAACACTGAAGCTTTCTTT	CASCSDRLNTEAFF
few	TRBV11-1	TRBD1	TRBJ2-5	TGTGCCAGCAGCAATACCCGGGACAGGGACCTAGCGGCCCAGTACTTC	CASSNTRDRDLAAQYF
many	TRBV30	-	TRBJ2-2	TGTGCCTGGAGCCCCGGGGGCGGCCCCGCGGGCACCGGGGAGCTGTTTTTT	CAWSPGGGPAGTGELFF
many	TRBV20-1	TRBD2	TRBJ2-7	TGCAGTGCTACTACTAGCGGGAGGGCTCCCTACGAGCAGTACTTC	CSATTSGRAPYEQYF
-	TRBV2	-	TRBJ2-3	TGTGCCAGCAGTGAAAATACGCAGTATTTT	CASSENTQYF
-	TRBV6-1	-	TRBJ1-4	TGTGCCAGCAGTTCGACAACTAATGAAAAACTGTTTTTT	CASSSTTNEKLFF
-	TRBV29-1	-	TRBJ2-7	TGCAGCGTTGTTCGGCCAAGCGACGAGCAGTACTTC	CSVVRPSDEQYF
few	TRBV20-1	-	TRBJ2-7	TGCAGTGCCTTTTTGGCAGCCCGGAGCTCCTACGAGCAGTACTTC	CSAFLAARSSYEQYF
many	TRBV28	-	TRBJ1-5	TGTGCCAGCAGCATATCGATTCTTAGCAATCAGCCCCAGCATTTT	CASSISILSNQPQHF
-	TRBV7-8	-	TRBJ2-1	TGTGCCAGCAGCTTAGCCATCCTAGGCTCCTACAATGAGCAGTTCTTC	CASSLAILGSYNEQFF
-	TRBV19	-	TRBJ2-1	TGTGCCAGTAGCCAGGGGCTTAGCTTAGCTGAGCAGTTCTTC	CASSQGLSLAEQFF
-	TRBV11-3	TRBD1	TRBJ1-2	TGTGCCAGCAGCTCGACAGGGCCCGGCTACACCTTC	CASSSTGPGYTF
many	TRBV6-2/TRBV6-3	-	TRBJ2-1	TGTGCCAGCAGGATTAGCCGGACTAACAATGAGCAGTTCTTC	CASRISRTNNEQFF
few	TRBV29-1	TRBD2	TRBJ2-1	TGCAGCGTTGATGGCCTCCTAGCGGGAGTTTCCAATGAGCAGTTCTTC	CSVDGLLAGVSNEQFF
many	TRBV11-3	-	TRBJ2-3	TGTGCCAGCAGCAAACTAGGTGGGGTAGATACGCAGTATTTT	CASSKLGGVDTQYF
many	TRBV6-1	TRBD2	TRBJ2-2	TGTGCCAGCATCCGACTAGCGGGAGGATCGAACACCGGGGAGCTGTTTTTT	CASIRLAGGSNTGELFF
few	TRBV24-1	TRBD1	TRBJ1-2	TGTGCCACCATGCTACAGGGGGCGCCCGGCTATGGCTACACCTTC	CATMLQGAPGYGYTF
few	TRBV9	TRBD1	TRBJ1-1	TGTGCCAGCAGCGTCGGGACAGGCTACACTGAAGCTTTCTTT	CASSVGTGYTEAFF
few	TRBV5-6	-	TRBJ2-7	TGTGCCAGCAGCAGCCCCTCTGTCCCCGAGCAGTACTTC	CASSSPSVPEQYF
many	TRBV30	-	TRBJ2-7	TGTGCCTGGTCGGGGGGCCGGGACGAGCAGTACTTC	CAWSGGRDEQYF